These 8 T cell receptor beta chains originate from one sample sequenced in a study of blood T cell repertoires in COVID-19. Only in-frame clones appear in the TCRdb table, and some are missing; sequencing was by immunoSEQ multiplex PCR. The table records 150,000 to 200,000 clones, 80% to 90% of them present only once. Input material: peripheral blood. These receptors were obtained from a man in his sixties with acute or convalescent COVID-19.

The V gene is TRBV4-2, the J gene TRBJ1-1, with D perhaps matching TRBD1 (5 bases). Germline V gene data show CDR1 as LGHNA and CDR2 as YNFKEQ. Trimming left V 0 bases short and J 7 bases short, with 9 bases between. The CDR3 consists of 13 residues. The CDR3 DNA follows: TGTGCCAGCAGCCAAGAGACAGTTGGTGAAGCTTTCTTT. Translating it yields CASSQETVGEAFF.

In DNA, the CDR3 is TGCGCCAGCAGCCCAACCGGGACTAGTATTACAGATACGCAGTATTTT. This sequence encodes CASSPTGTSITDTQYF. The chain combines TRBV10-2 with TRBJ2-3, with TRBD2 matching 8 bases. The germline gives CDR1 WSHSY, CDR2 SAAADI. This CDR3 is 16 amino acids long. V shed 6 bases and J 3 bases; nucleotides not matched to a gene: 11.

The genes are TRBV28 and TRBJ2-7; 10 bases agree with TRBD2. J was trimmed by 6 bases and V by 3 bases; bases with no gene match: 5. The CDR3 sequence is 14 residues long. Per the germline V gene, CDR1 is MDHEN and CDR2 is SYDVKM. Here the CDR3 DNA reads TGTGCCAGCAGTTTCGGGACTAGCGTCTCCGAGCAGTACTTC. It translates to CASSFGTSVSEQYF.

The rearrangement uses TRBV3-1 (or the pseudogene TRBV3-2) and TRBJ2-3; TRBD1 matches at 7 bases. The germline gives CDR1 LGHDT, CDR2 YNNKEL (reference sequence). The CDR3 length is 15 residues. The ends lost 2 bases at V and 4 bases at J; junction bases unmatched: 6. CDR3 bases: TGTGCCAGCAGCCAAATCAGAACAGGGGCAGATACGCAGTATTTT. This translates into CASSQIRTGADTQYF.

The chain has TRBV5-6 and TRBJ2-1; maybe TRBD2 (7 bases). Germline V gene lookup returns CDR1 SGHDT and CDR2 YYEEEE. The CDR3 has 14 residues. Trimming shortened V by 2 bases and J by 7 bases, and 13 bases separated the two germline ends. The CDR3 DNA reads TGTGCCAGCAGCTTACGGGGGGCAGGGAATGAGCAGTTCTTC. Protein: CASSLRGAGNEQFF.

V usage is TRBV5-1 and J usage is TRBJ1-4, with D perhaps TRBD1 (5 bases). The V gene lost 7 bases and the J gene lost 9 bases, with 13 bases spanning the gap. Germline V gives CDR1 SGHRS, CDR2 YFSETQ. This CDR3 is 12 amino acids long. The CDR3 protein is CASADRDKKLFF. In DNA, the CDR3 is TGCGCCAGCGCCGACAGAGACAAAAAACTGTTTTTT.

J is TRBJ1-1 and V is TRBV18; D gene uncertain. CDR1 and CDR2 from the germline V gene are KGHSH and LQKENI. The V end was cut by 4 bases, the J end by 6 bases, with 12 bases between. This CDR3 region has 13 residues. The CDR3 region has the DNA TGTGCCAGCTCACTGTTGTTGGACTCTGAAGCTTTCTTT. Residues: CASSLLLDSEAFF.

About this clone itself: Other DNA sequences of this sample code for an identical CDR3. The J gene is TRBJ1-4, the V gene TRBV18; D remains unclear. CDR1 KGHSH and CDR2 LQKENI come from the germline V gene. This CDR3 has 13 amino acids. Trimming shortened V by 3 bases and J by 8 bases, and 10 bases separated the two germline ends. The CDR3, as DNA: TGTGCCAGCTCACCCCCTGGAGGGGAAAAACTGTTTTTT. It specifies CASSPPGGEKLFF.